This T cell receptor (beta chain) was recovered during a study of blood T cell repertoires in COVID-19. Study-wide context: Both acute and convalescent COVID-19 samples were obtained from the United States, Italy and Spain. T cells, B-cell-depleted T cells, or PBMCs supplied cDNA or gDNA.

In the original processing: The assay estimated nucleated cells by amplifying reference gene primers. Data came from immunoSEQ multiplex PCR; TCRdb stores just in-frame clones and leaves some out. That table gives V, J and clone size, and the DNA gave D and trimming. The sample has over 150,000 clones; roughly 84% are singletons. Germline CDR1 SGHTA, CDR2 FQGNSA. Between the trimmed V and J ends, which lost 5 bases and 1 base, there was a span of 11 bases. The CDR3 consists of 14 residues. The sequencing input was peripheral blood. The clonotype was recovered from a woman between 55 and 75 years old with acute or convalescent COVID-19. This chain connects TRBV7-2 to TRBJ1-1, with a weak D call TRBD1 (5 bases). CDR3 region: CASSLRQPNTEAFF. The CDR3 DNA follows: TGTGCCAGCAGCCTTAGACAGCCGAACACTGAAGCTTTCTTT.